The TCR beta chain under discussion was sequenced for a study of cytomegalovirus exposure and HLA in healthy donors. About the study: A later analysis reported the same platform for the 100 to 150 validation repertoires and the approximately 640 first-cohort repertoires.

Findings and limits, study-wide: Both high specificity and high sensitivity reportedly marked the classifier's diagnosis of cytomegalovirus status. The study listed some 160 cytomegalovirus-associated TCR beta chains. In vitro data verified three CMV-associated chains as specific for CMV antigens.

TCRdb's copy holds only in-frame clones and misses some; the assay was immunoSEQ multiplex PCR. This sample has 130,000 to 150,000 clones, with roughly 92% found just once. The V gene lost 4 bases and the J gene lost 2 bases, with 8 bases spanning the gap. The CDR3 is 13 residues long. The germline gives CDR1 SGHVS, CDR2 FNYEAQ. This clone came up a few times. Antigen unknown. The source of this sequence is a man between 18 and 29 years old in good health and CMV-seronegative. The sample taken for sequencing was PBMCs. The rearrangement joins TRBV7-6 to TRBJ1-2; D ambiguous. The CDR3 DNA reads TGTGCCAGCAGCTACGGGGTGAACTATGGCTACACCTTC. The encoded protein is CASSYGVNYGYTF.